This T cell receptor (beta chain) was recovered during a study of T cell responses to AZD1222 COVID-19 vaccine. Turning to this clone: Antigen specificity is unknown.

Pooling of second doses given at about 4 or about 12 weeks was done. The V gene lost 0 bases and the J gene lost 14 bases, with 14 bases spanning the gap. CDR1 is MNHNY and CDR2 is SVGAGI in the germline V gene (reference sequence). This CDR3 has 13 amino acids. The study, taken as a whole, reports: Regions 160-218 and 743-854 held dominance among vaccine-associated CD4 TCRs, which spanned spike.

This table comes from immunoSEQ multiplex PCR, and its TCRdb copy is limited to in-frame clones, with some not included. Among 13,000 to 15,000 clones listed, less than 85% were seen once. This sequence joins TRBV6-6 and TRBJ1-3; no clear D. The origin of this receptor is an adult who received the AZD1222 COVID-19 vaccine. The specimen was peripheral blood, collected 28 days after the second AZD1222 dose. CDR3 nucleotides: TGTGCCAGCAGTTACTCGGAGGAAGCCCGTTTATATTTT. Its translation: CASSYSEEARLYF.